The 11 T cell receptor beta chains below were found in one sample sequenced in a study of T cell clonotyping in hematopoietic cell transplantation. Time point: recipient sample about 28 days before transplant, after cytoreduction. Libraries were prepared by immunoSEQ multiplex PCR; TCRdb keeps only in-frame clonotypes and omits some of them. Of tens of thousands of clones in the sample, 85% to 90% were seen once. The sample in question was peripheral blood mononuclear cells, obtained before stem cell transplant. The receptors stem from a man between 60 and 70 years old with biphenotypic leukemia. Some clones in this sample may be carry-over from other donors' samples.

The V and J genes are TRBV5-1 and TRBJ2-7; 11 bases align to TRBD2. The germline V gene encodes CDR1 SGHRS and CDR2 YFSETQ. This CDR3 contains 14 residues. V trimming: 4 bases; J trimming: 4 bases; junction bases outside the gene matches: 4. CDR3 loop: CASSRTSGPYEQYF. CDR3 DNA: TGCGCCAGCAGCCGGACTAGCGGGCCGTACGAGCAGTACTTC.

This chain links TRBV5-4 with TRBJ2-1; possible D gene TRBD2, 5 bases. V was clipped by 7 bases and J by 4 bases, with 18 bases between them. CDR1 and CDR2 (germline): SGHNT, YYREEE (reference sequence). CDR3 length equals 15 residues. The CDR3 loop reads CASQRQHTSYNEQFF. The CDR3 nucleotides read TGTGCCAGCCAGCGGCAACACACGTCGTACAATGAGCAGTTCTTC.

The chain has TRBV4-2 and TRBJ1-3; no definite D call. Between the trimmed V and J ends, which lost 4 bases and 0 bases, there was a span of 16 bases. CDR3 length equals 17 residues. CDR1 and CDR2 from the germline V gene are LGHNA and YNFKEQ. The chain's CDR3 is CASSLGPAVDSGNTIYF. The CDR3 nucleotides are TGTGCCAGCAGCCTCGGACCGGCAGTCGACTCTGGAAACACCATATATTTT.

V gene TRBV7-2 combines with J gene TRBJ2-7; 10 bases agree with TRBD2. CDR3 length: 14 residues. Germline lookup yields CDR1 SGHTA and CDR2 FQGNSA. With 5 bases clipped from V and 3 bases from J, the junction kept 4 bases outside the gene matches. CDR3 in amino acids: CASSAGTSDYEQYF. Written as DNA, the CDR3 is TGTGCCAGCAGCGCCGGGACTAGCGACTACGAGCAGTACTTC.

The rearrangement joins TRBV28 to TRBJ2-7; 9 positions agree with TRBD2. The CDR3 is 15 residues long. CDR1 is MDHEN and CDR2 is SYDVKM in the germline V gene. The V and J ends lost 7 bases and 3 bases, in that order; junction bases with no gene match: 10. CDR3 nucleotides: TGTGCCAGCATCCCCCGGGCTAGCGGGAACTACGAGCAGTACTTC. Its protein is CASIPRASGNYEQYF. Supplemented by reference TRBV28 and TRBJ2-7, the full variable domain reads DVKVTQSSRYLVKRTGEKVFLECVQDMDHENMFWYRQDPGLGLRLIYFSYDVKMKEKGDIPEGYSVSREKKERFSLILESASTNQTSMYLCASIPRASGNYEQYFGPGTRLTVT.

The rearrangement links TRBV5-6 to TRBJ2-5, with a possible D match to TRBD1 (5 bases). Trimming pared 4 bases from V and 0 bases from J, leaving 13 bases between. Germline lookup yields CDR1 SGHDT and CDR2 YYEEEE. The CDR3 sequence is 15 residues long. Here the CDR3 reads CASSETQENQETQYF. The CDR3 DNA reads TGTGCCAGCAGCGAGACACAGGAGAACCAAGAGACCCAGTACTTC.

V and J are TRBV27 and TRBJ2-7; 7 bases fit TRBD2. V was clipped by 6 bases and J by 6 bases; unmatched bases: 8. Germline V lookup: CDR1 MNHEY, CDR2 SMNVEV (reference sequence). This CDR3 contains 13 residues. The CDR3 spells CASRTAGASEQYF. DNA for the CDR3: TGTGCCAGCAGGACGGCGGGAGCCTCCGAGCAGTACTTC.

The chain joins TRBV27 to TRBJ1-1, with TRBD1 as a possible D gene (5 bases). V lost 0 bases and J 1 base, leaving 6 bases between the germline ends. CDR1 is MNHEY, CDR2 SMNVEV, per germline (reference sequence). The CDR3 runs 14 residues. The CDR3 here is CASSLSGENTEAFF. The CDR3 coding sequence is TGTGCCAGCAGTTTATCGGGGGAGAACACTGAAGCTTTCTTT.

V usage is TRBV30 and J usage is TRBJ1-2; tentatively, D is TRBD1 (5 bases). This CDR3 comprises 14 residues. Looked up from germline, CDR1 is GTSNPN and CDR2 is SVGIG (reference sequence). The V end was cut by 3 bases, the J end by 10 bases, with 21 bases between. CDR3 in DNA: TGTGCCTGGAGCGACTCCTCGGGACCCCGAGCCTACACCTTC. Translating gives CAWSDSSGPRAYTF.

The rearrangement uses TRBV4-2 and TRBJ2-7; 7 bases map to TRBD2. The CDR3 has 15 amino acids. J was trimmed by 2 bases and V by 1 base; bases with no gene match: 5. CDR1 is LGHNA, CDR2 YNFKEQ, per germline. CDR3 bases: TGTGCCAGCAGCCAAGCGGGGGGTTTAGCCTACGAGCAGTACTTC. Translation: CASSQAGGLAYEQYF.

V and J are TRBV6-5 and TRBJ2-5; D is uncertain. Germline values: CDR1 MNHEY, CDR2 SVGAGI. The germline V and J ends were trimmed by 2 bases and 6 bases, with 10 bases remaining between them. The CDR3 is 13 amino acids. The CDR3 loop reads CASSYVGTKTQYF. The CDR3 nucleotides are TGTGCCAGCAGTTACGTCGGTACGAAGACCCAGTACTTC.